This is a list of T cell receptor beta chains from one sample in a study of T cells expressing NK-cell markers. For each CDR3 protein, TCRdb gives one entry from its re-call of the 5' RACE reads, without DNA. Its clone listing holds about 160,000 distinct CDR3 sequences. The sample comprised blood T cells: a sorted CD56 or NKG2C T cell subset, CD4+ or CD8+ T cells, or bulk PBMC T cells (not recorded which). The receptors derive from a man aged 18 to 69 in good health. Both conserved end residues are part of each CDR3.

cdr3_aa | j_call | v_call
CASSFKGLVWEQFF | TRBJ2-1 | TRBV12-3/TRBV12-4
CASSLFSANYGYTF | TRBJ1-2 | TRBV5-5
CATVGGPRETQYF | TRBJ2-5 | TRBV7-9
CASSETGGVQPQHF | TRBJ1-5 | TRBV7-9
CASTIWGASSGANVLTF | TRBJ2-6 | TRBV10-2
CASSSRTGYNSPLHF | TRBJ1-6 | TRBV19
CATSQGAADYGYTF | TRBJ1-2 | TRBV24-1
CASSTRDSSYEQYF | TRBJ2-7 | TRBV7-6
CASSSGRLNSPLHF | TRBJ1-6 | TRBV5-4
CASSPPRTSPTEAFF | TRBJ1-1 | TRBV7-9
CASSQDLLRGTPSGELFF | TRBJ2-2 | TRBV3-1
CASSRVSNGEQFF | TRBJ2-1 | TRBV11-1
CATSEAEYYGYTF | TRBJ1-2 | TRBV24-1
CSAMTQDHFYGYTF | TRBJ1-2 | TRBV20-1
CASSYSVRRPYEQYF | TRBJ2-7 | TRBV6-2/TRBV6-3
CASSLGLYTDTQYF | TRBJ2-3 | TRBV7-9
CASRSATGGDTEAFF | TRBJ1-1 | TRBV7-9
CASSITGTGFYNEQFF | TRBJ2-1 | TRBV27
CASSLYGQGMIEVPGELFF | TRBJ2-2 | TRBV5-1
CASSPLAGIYNEQFF | TRBJ2-1 | TRBV6-1
CASSVTGQGYEQYF | TRBJ2-7 | TRBV19
CARRERSRETQYF | TRBJ2-5 | TRBV14
CASSPGPEVVDEQFF | TRBJ2-1 | TRBV18
CASSQQTGGTQETQYF | TRBJ2-5 | TRBV3-1
CATSETGTSLKTQYF | TRBJ2-5 | TRBV15
CASSLSGGPLGKTQYF | TRBJ2-5 | TRBV5-4
CASSFSPTSSYEQYF | TRBJ2-7 | TRBV5-6
CATSRGTHNEQFF | TRBJ2-1 | TRBV15
CASVVSTEAFF | TRBJ1-1 | TRBV9
CASSQITNTQYF | TRBJ2-3 | TRBV7-6
CASSVTVKTQYF | TRBJ2-5 | TRBV11-1
CASSWGLAGPYTGELFF | TRBJ2-2 | TRBV28
CASSFSSNTGELFF | TRBJ2-2 | TRBV7-9
CASNPGGKKEQYF | TRBJ2-7 | TRBV9
CASTDRAAETQYF | TRBJ2-5 | TRBV6-1
CASSIDRETGSYEQYF | TRBJ2-7 | TRBV19
CASIPPGGGRYGYTF | TRBJ1-2 | TRBV28